This T cell receptor (beta chain) was captured by sequencing in a study of tumor-infiltrating lymphocytes in primary liver carcinoma. cDNA specific to TCR beta was made from around 470 ng of total RNA, with a constant-region primer employed for priming. TCR beta libraries came from three nested multiplex PCR rounds using slightly modified ARM-PCR. The two initial PCR rounds, nine to eleven cycles each, used TRBV1-TRBV30 forward and C-beta reverse primers. TCRdb ran MiXCR on the multiplex PCR reads and lists one entry per CDR3 protein. The sample records more than 70,000 distinct CDR3 sequences, approximately 70% being singletons. Unsorted bulk tissue of roughly 18-31 mg yielded co-extracted RNA and DNA. Concerning this clonotype: One end of the junction fails to match germline, which may point to a read error.

Germline CDR1 and CDR2: MNHEY and SVGEGT. CDR3 length: 14 residues. This receptor was taken from a man aged 35-49 years with primary liver carcinoma and hepatitis B virus infection. This sequence joins TRBV6-2 or TRBV6-3 and TRBJ2-1; D gene ambiguous. Sequenced: tumor-adjacent normal liver tissue. CDR3 nucleotide sequence: TGCGCCAGCAGTTACTCGGCCCATCGGGATGAGCAGTTCTTC. This translates into CASSYSAHRDEQFF.